A single sample is the source of the 17 T cell receptor beta chains below, sequenced in a study of shared clonotypes between healthy human individuals. Only in-frame clones appear in the TCRdb table, and some are missing; sequencing was by immunoSEQ multiplex PCR. In the table there are more than 1.2 million clones, 97% to 99% of which are singletons. Sequenced sample: naive CD4+ T cells sorted from blood. As for subset: CD45RA+ positively selected. Receptors were obtained from a man in his thirties or forties in good health.

V is TRBV18 and J is TRBJ2-7; tentatively, D is TRBD1 or TRBD2 (5 bases each). CDR1 is KGHSH and CDR2 is LQKENI in the germline V gene. V was clipped by 3 bases and J by 6 bases, with 12 bases between them. The CDR3 contains 13 residues. CDR3 amino acids: CASSPTGGVEQYF. The DNA of the CDR3 is TGTGCCAGCTCACCCACTGGGGGAGTCGAGCAGTACTTC.

The chain joins TRBV9 to TRBJ2-1; 11 nucleotides line up with TRBD2. CDR3 size: 14 residues. V was clipped by 3 bases and J by 7 bases; unmatched bases: 3. CDR1 is SGDLS and CDR2 is YYNGEE in the germline V gene. The CDR3 DNA follows: TGTGCCAGCAGCGGACGACTAGCGGGAAATGAGCAGTTCTTC. Its translation is CASSGRLAGNEQFF.

The V gene is TRBV11-2, the J gene TRBJ1-1; 9 bases fit TRBD1. Germline V gene data show CDR1 as SGHAT and CDR2 as FQNNGV. Unmatched junction bases numbered 9, after V lost 6 bases and J lost 1 base. CDR3 length: 16 residues. In DNA, the CDR3 is TGTGCCAGCAGTCCACAGGGGGCCGGGGGGAACACTGAAGCTTTCTTT. Translating it yields CASSPQGAGGNTEAFF.

The J gene is TRBJ2-2, the V gene TRBV13; D uncertain. The V gene lost 3 bases and the J gene lost 1 base, with 9 bases spanning the gap. Germline CDR1 is PRHDT and CDR2 is FYEKMQ (reference sequence). The CDR3 length is 15 residues. This chain's CDR3 is CASSLIPMNTGELFF. CDR3 nucleotide sequence: TGTGCCAGCAGCTTGATCCCTATGAACACCGGGGAGCTGTTTTTT.

CDR3 in DNA: TGCGCCAGCAGCTTCGCGCAGGACTCCTACAATGAGCAGTTCTTC. The encoded protein is CASSFAQDSYNEQFF. V and J are TRBV5-1 and TRBJ2-1; the D is unclear. V lost 2 bases and J lost 0, with 9 bases in between. CDR1 and CDR2 from the germline V gene are SGHRS and YFSETQ. There are 15 residues in the CDR3.

The rearrangement joins TRBV28 to TRBJ1-5, with 8 nucleotides matching TRBD1. The CDR3 totals 18 residues. With 5 bases clipped from V and 0 bases from J, the junction kept 12 bases outside the gene matches. Germline CDR1 reads MDHEN; CDR2 reads SYDVKM. CDR3 bases: TGTGCCAGCAGTCAAGTGACAGGGGCGTTGAATAGCAATCAGCCCCAGCATTTT. It is translated as CASSQVTGALNSNQPQHF.

This clone was seen a single time. J is TRBJ2-7 and V is TRBV25-1; a weak D match, TRBD1 (5 bases). From germline, CDR1 is MGHDK and CDR2 SYGVNS. The CDR3 totals 16 residues. Deletions cut 2 bases from V and 2 bases from J, with 16 bases between. Here the CDR3 DNA reads TGTGCCAGCAGTGAAAGGGGCGGCCCTTTAACCTACGAGCAGTACTTC. Its translation: CASSERGGPLTYEQYF.

The chain couples TRBV9 to TRBJ2-3, with 8 bases fitting TRBD1. The CDR3 is 15 residues long. In germline, CDR1 is SGDLS, CDR2 YYNGEE. V lost 2 bases and J lost 0; bases outside the gene matches: 2. CDR3 sequence reads: CASSVWTGSTDTQYF. Written as DNA, the CDR3 is TGTGCCAGCAGCGTTTGGACAGGGAGCACAGATACGCAGTATTTT. Drawing the rest from reference TRBV9 and TRBJ2-3, the complete variable domain is DSGVTQTPKHLITATGQRVTLRCSPRSGDLSVYWYQQSLDQGLQFLIQYYNGEERAKGNILERFSAQQFPDLHSELNLSSLELGDSALYFCASSVWTGSTDTQYFGPGTRLTVL.

Note on this clone: Other nucleotide sequences in the sample specify the same CDR3. J is TRBJ2-3 and V is TRBV20-1; D not certain. The CDR3 has 11 amino acids. In germline, CDR1 is DFQATT, CDR2 SNEGSKA (reference sequence). V dropped 4 bases and J dropped 0 bases, with 2 bases sitting between them. Here the CDR3 reads CSATSTDTQYF. The DNA of the CDR3 is TGCAGTGCTACTAGCACAGATACGCAGTATTTT.

V and J are TRBV10-3 and TRBJ2-7; no definite D call. Germline assignment: CDR1 ENHRY and CDR2 SYGVKD. Between the trimmed V and J ends, which lost 6 bases and 5 bases, there was a span of 11 bases. CDR3 size: 12 residues. CDR3 sequence reads: CAIRKFPDEQYF. CDR3 DNA: TGTGCCATCAGGAAATTCCCCGACGAGCAGTACTTC.

The chain recombines TRBV19 with TRBJ2-7, with unresolved D. The CDR3 sequence is 14 residues long. V was clipped by 6 bases and J by 1 base, with 13 bases between them. The V gene's germline CDR1 is LNHDA and CDR2 SQIVND (reference sequence). The CDR3 reads CASSPVEESYEQYF. In DNA form, the CDR3 reads TGTGCCAGTAGCCCCGTAGAAGAATCCTACGAGCAGTACTTC.

The chain joins TRBV14 to TRBJ1-1; D is perhaps TRBD1 (5 bases). From germline, CDR1 is SGHDN and CDR2 FVKESK. Trimming took 3 bases from V and 8 from J, leaving 10 bases between them. The CDR3 length is 12 residues. The DNA for the CDR3 is TGTGCCAGCAGCCACCTACGGGGGGAAGCTTTCTTT. This translates into CASSHLRGEAFF.

CDR3 loop: CASSVNQPDTQYF. CDR3 DNA: TGTGCCAGCAGTGTAAATCAGCCAGATACGCAGTATTTT. This rearrangement joins TRBV6-1 to TRBJ2-3; D not resolved. Germline V gives CDR1 MNHNS, CDR2 SASEGT. CDR3 size: 13 residues. V lost 4 bases and J lost 4, with 9 bases in between.

J is TRBJ2-5 and V is TRBV7-2; 12 nucleotides match TRBD2. The CDR3 sequence is 16 residues long. Germline V gives CDR1 SGHTA, CDR2 FQGNSA. Losses at the gene ends were 5 bases for V and 4 bases for J; bases not matched to a gene: 8. CDR3 coding DNA: TGTGCCAGCAGCCGAAGACTAGCGGGAGTTGGAGAGACCCAGTACTTC. This gives the protein CASSRRLAGVGETQYF. Full variable domain (rest looked up from reference TRBV7-2 and TRBJ2-5): GAGVSQSPSNKVTEKGKDVELRCDPISGHTALYWYRQSLGQGLEFLIYFQGNSAPDKSGLPSDRFSAERTGGSVSTLTIQRTQQEDSAVYLCASSRRLAGVGETQYFGPGTRLLVL.

As for this clone: Its ends do not fully match the called genes, so a read error is possible. V and J are TRBV6-5 and TRBJ2-5; TRBD2 matches at 9 bases. The germline gives CDR1 MNHEY, CDR2 SVGAGI. This CDR3 region has 16 residues. CDR3 sequence reads: CASSYSIAGVQGTQYF. CDR3 nucleotides: TGTGCCAGCAGTTACTCGATAGCGGGAGTCCAAGGGACCCAGTACTTC.

The chain couples TRBV29-1 to TRBJ2-5; the D gene is possibly TRBD1 (6 bases). This CDR3 comprises 16 residues. Per germline, CDR1 SQVTM and CDR2 ANQGSEA. Trimming pared 6 bases from V and 5 bases from J, leaving 25 bases between. The CDR3 loop reads CSVRGVGGAGLETQYF. The DNA of the CDR3 is TGCAGCGTAAGGGGTGTTGGGGGCGCCGGACTTGAGACCCAGTACTTC.

The chain is built from TRBV14 and TRBJ2-1, with D unclear. Germline CDR1 and CDR2: SGHDN and FVKESK. The CDR3 has 14 amino acids. V was clipped by 1 base and J by 10 bases, with 14 bases between them. Here the CDR3 reads CASSQVGILPEQFF. The CDR3 DNA reads TGTGCCAGCAGCCAAGTTGGCATACTACCCGAGCAGTTCTTC.